The source of this T cell receptor (beta chain) is a study of radiotherapy plus CTLA-4 blockade in lung cancer. The study, taken as a whole, reports: Tumor-origin TCR clones grew in blood after radiotherapy plus ipilimumab.

Assay: immunoSEQ multiplex PCR; the TCRdb copy retains only in-frame clones and omits some. The sample consists of about 110,000 clones, approximately 81% of them appearing once. The CDR3 is 13 residues long. V shed 3 bases and J shed 0 bases, with 8 bases lying between them. CDR1 is SQVTM, CDR2 ANQGSEA, per germline. A remark on this clone: The target antigen is unknown.

The sample in question was peripheral blood, obtained from a patient treated with radiotherapy plus ipilimumab. This chain links TRBV29-1 with TRBJ1-1; D remains ambiguous. This TCR derives from a human donor with non-small cell lung cancer that progressed on radiotherapy plus ipilimumab. Some clones in this sample may be carry-over from other donors' samples. CDR3 residues: CSVEWDLNTEAFF. DNA for the CDR3: TGCAGCGTTGAGTGGGATTTGAACACTGAAGCTTTCTTT.